These 18 T cell receptor beta chains were sequenced from one sample in a study of T cell responses to AZD1222 COVID-19 vaccine. The method was immunoSEQ multiplex PCR; TCRdb's version includes in-frame clones alone and lacks a portion of them. The table has around 140,000 clones, 90% to 95% seen once; the top ten hold 1.5% to 2%. This sample comprised peripheral blood, obtained on day 0 of AZD1222 vaccination. These receptors came from an adult in good health.

This chain uses TRBV14 with TRBJ1-2, with D possibly being TRBD1 (5 bases). This CDR3 is built from 16 residues. CDR1 SGHDN and CDR2 FVKESK come from the germline V gene. V lost 0 bases and J lost 4, with 15 bases in between. The CDR3 nucleotides read TGTGCCAGCAGCCAAGAAGGAGGGGCCCATCCCTATGGCTACACCTTC. Its protein is CASSQEGGAHPYGYTF.

The gene calls are TRBV24-1 and TRBJ2-5; D call uncertain. V was shortened by 4 bases and J by 7 bases, with 9 bases between the two germline ends. The CDR3 length is 12 residues. Germline CDR1 is KGHDR and CDR2 is SFDVKD. CDR3 bases: TGTGCCACCAGTGACCCCGGAAGGACCCAGTACTTC. Its protein product is CATSDPGRTQYF.

V and J are TRBV10-3 and TRBJ2-7; D not resolved. With 3 bases removed from V and 0 bases from J, the gap between germline ends came to 6 bases. This CDR3 spans 13 amino acids. CDR1 ENHRY and CDR2 SYGVKD come from the germline V gene. The CDR3 spells CAISDRSSYEQYF. Written as DNA, the CDR3 is TGTGCCATCAGTGACCGTTCCTCCTACGAGCAGTACTTC.

The chain employs TRBV24-1 and TRBJ2-7; TRBD2 agrees at 7 bases. The CDR3 totals 11 residues. Germline V gene lookup returns CDR1 KGHDR and CDR2 SFDVKD. Trimming cost V 9 bases and J 6 bases; bases outside gene matches: 4. CDR3 region: CATGGSGEQYF. The CDR3 DNA sequence: TGTGCCACCGGCGGGAGTGGCGAGCAGTACTTC.

The chain couples TRBV27 to TRBJ2-7, with D possibly TRBD1 on 6 matching bases. Germline CDR1 reads MNHEY; CDR2 reads SMNVEV (reference sequence). With 2 bases removed from V and 2 bases from J, the gap between germline ends came to 10 bases. The CDR3 has 14 residues. The CDR3 region is CASSLGTRAYEQYF. The CDR3 DNA sequence: TGTGCCAGCAGTTTAGGGACAAGGGCCTACGAGCAGTACTTC.

The table lists this clone with a count of one. This chain uses TRBV19 with TRBJ1-2; D possibly corresponds to TRBD1 (6 bases). The V end lost 4 bases, the J end lost 6 bases, and 9 bases lay between the germline ends. Germline V lookup: CDR1 LNHDA, CDR2 SQIVND (reference sequence). The CDR3 spans 12 residues. The CDR3 reads CASSSGGNGYTF. The CDR3 DNA follows: TGTGCCAGTAGTAGCGGGGGCAATGGCTACACCTTC.

The J gene is TRBJ1-5, the V gene TRBV18, with 9 bases matching TRBD1. The CDR3 extends over 16 amino acids. Germline CDR1 reads KGHSH; CDR2 reads LQKENI. The J segment lost 0 bases and the V segment lost 3 bases, leaving 3 bases of the junction unmatched. The CDR3 is CASSPGQGSSNQPQHF. For the CDR3, the DNA is TGTGCCAGCTCACCGGGACAGGGTAGTAGCAATCAGCCCCAGCATTTT.

The sample holds one count of this clone. The genes are TRBV28 and TRBJ1-2; no definite D call. The CDR3 consists of 11 residues. CDR1 and CDR2 (germline): MDHEN, SYDVKM. Trimming pared 5 bases from V and 7 bases from J, leaving 8 bases between. The CDR3 sequence is CASSLSLGYTF. The CDR3 DNA is TGTGCCAGCAGTCTCTCCCTTGGCTACACCTTC.

The rearrangement uses TRBV19 and TRBJ1-1; D call uncertain. The CDR3 is 13 residues long. The germline gives CDR1 LNHDA, CDR2 SQIVND (reference sequence). The V end was cut by 2 bases, the J end by 3 bases, with 7 bases between. The CDR3 bases are TGTGCCAGTAGTATAAAGGGTGACACTGAAGCTTTCTTT. It is translated as CASSIKGDTEAFF.

J is TRBJ1-5 and V is TRBV28; D call uncertain. Trimming removed 2 bases from V and 7 bases from J, with 12 bases in between. The CDR3 has 14 residues. CDR1 and CDR2 (germline): MDHEN, SYDVKM. Written as DNA, the CDR3 is TGTGCCAGCAGTTTAAGCCTGGTGGGACAGCCCCAGCATTTT. Translation: CASSLSLVGQPQHF.

The chain is built from TRBV7-2 and TRBJ2-4; D remains unclear. V was clipped by 1 base and J by 0 bases, with 16 bases between them. This CDR3 has 18 residues. The germline V gene has CDR1 SGHTA and CDR2 FQGNSA. The CDR3 here is CASSLVPPRYLAKNIQYF. In DNA, the CDR3 is TGTGCCAGCAGCTTAGTCCCCCCCCGGTACTTAGCCAAAAACATTCAGTACTTC.

The chain links TRBV27 to TRBJ2-1; 8 bases align to TRBD2. The CDR3 spans 15 residues. The J segment lost 3 bases and the V segment lost 2 bases, leaving 3 bases of the junction unmatched. CDR1 and CDR2 from the germline V gene are MNHEY and SMNVEV (reference sequence). CDR3 sequence: CASSLSGSVYNEQFF. The CDR3 coding sequence is TGTGCCAGCAGTTTAAGCGGGAGTGTCTACAATGAGCAGTTCTTC.

This rearrangement joins TRBV6-6 to TRBJ2-7; tentatively, D is TRBD2 (5 bases). In germline, CDR1 is MNHNY, CDR2 SVGAGI (reference sequence). V was cut by 11 bases and J by 0 bases, with 14 bases left in between. This CDR3 has 13 residues. The CDR3 bases are TGTGCCGCCACACCGGGGAGCTCCTACGAGCAGTACTTC. Residues: CAATPGSSYEQYF.

The chain carries TRBV28 and TRBJ2-6; D call uncertain. Trimming took off 2 bases at V and 0 bases at J, with 11 bases between the two ends. The CDR3 length is 17 residues. Germline V gene data show CDR1 as MDHEN and CDR2 as SYDVKM. This CDR3 is CASSLPWRSSGANVLTF. In DNA, the CDR3 is TGTGCCAGCAGTTTACCCTGGCGAAGCTCTGGGGCCAACGTCCTGACTTTC.

This clone occurred once. This chain connects TRBV11-2 to TRBJ2-7; 11 bases match TRBD1. V was pared by 1 base and J by 0 bases, with 5 bases of the junction left unmatched. The CDR3 length is 17 residues. Germline loops: CDR1 SGHAT, CDR2 FQNNGV. The CDR3 coding sequence is TGTGCCAGCAGCTTAGGGACAGGGGGCCGCGACTCCTACGAGCAGTACTTC. Its protein product is CASSLGTGGRDSYEQYF. The entire variable domain, with the rest obtained from reference TRBV11-2 and TRBJ2-7, is as follows: EAGVAQSPRYKIIEKRQSVAFWCNPISGHATLYWYQQILGQGPKLLIQFQNNGVVDDSQLPKDRFSAERLKGVDSTLKIQPAKLEDSAVYLCASSLGTGGRDSYEQYFGPGTRLTVT.

The chain links TRBV7-9 to TRBJ2-5; TRBD1 is a possible D gene (7 bases). This CDR3 has 13 residues. Germline V gene sequence: CDR1 SEHNR, CDR2 FQNEAQ (reference sequence). Trimming stripped 3 bases from V and 6 bases from J, with 11 bases between. CDR3 sequence: CASSFAGGKTQYF. CDR3 coding DNA: TGTGCCAGCAGCTTTGCAGGGGGGAAGACCCAGTACTTC.

CDR3 residues: CASSDTGTADNSPLHF. The CDR3 coding sequence is TGTGCCAGCAGTGATACCGGGACCGCGGATAATTCACCCCTCCACTTT. V and J are TRBV6-4 and TRBJ1-6, with a tentative D call TRBD1 (5 bases). In germline, CDR1 is MRHNA, CDR2 SNTAGT. Trimming shortened V by 3 bases and J by 5 bases, and 14 bases separated the two germline ends. The CDR3 has 16 amino acids.

The V gene is TRBV12-5, the J gene TRBJ1-1; 7 bases agree with TRBD1. The CDR3 totals 13 residues. From germline, CDR1 is LGHNT and CDR2 FRNRAP. The ends lost 4 bases at V and 4 bases at J; junction bases unmatched: 3. The CDR3 nucleotides are TGTGCTAGTGGTTCGACAGGGTTCACTGAAGCTTTCTTT. As protein: CASGSTGFTEAFF.